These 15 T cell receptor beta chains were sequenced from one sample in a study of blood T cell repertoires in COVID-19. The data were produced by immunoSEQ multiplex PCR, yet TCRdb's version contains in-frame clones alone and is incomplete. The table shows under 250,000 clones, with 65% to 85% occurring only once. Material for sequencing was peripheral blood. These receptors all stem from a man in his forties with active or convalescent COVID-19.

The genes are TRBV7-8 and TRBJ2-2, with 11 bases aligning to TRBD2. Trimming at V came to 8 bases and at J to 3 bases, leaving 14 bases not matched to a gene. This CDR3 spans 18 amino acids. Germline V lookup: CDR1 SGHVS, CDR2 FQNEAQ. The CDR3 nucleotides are TGTGCCAGCCCCAGATACCTTACTAGCGGGAGAGACACCGGGGAGCTGTTTTTT. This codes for CASPRYLTSGRDTGELFF.

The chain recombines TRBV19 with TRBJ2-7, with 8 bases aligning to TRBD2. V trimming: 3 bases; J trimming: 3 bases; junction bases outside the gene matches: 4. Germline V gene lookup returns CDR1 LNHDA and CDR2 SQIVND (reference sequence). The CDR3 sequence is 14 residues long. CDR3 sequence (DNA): TGTGCCAGTAGTATCGGGGGGGCGGTCTACGAGCAGTACTTC. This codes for CASSIGGAVYEQYF.

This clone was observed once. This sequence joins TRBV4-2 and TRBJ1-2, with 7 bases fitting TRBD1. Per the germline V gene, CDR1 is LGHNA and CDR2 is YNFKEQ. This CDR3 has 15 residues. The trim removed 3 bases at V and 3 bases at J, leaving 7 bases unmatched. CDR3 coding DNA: TGTGCCAGCAGCCAGGATAGGACAGGCTACTATGGCTACACCTTC. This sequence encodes CASSQDRTGYYGYTF.

The CDR3 is CATSDGPTYEQYF. As DNA, the CDR3 is TGTGCCACCAGTGATGGCCCGACTTACGAGCAGTACTTC. The rearrangement links TRBV24-1 to TRBJ2-7; D not resolved. Germline values: CDR1 KGHDR, CDR2 SFDVKD. The length of the CDR3 is 13 residues. V gave up 3 bases and J gave up 4 bases, with 9 bases separating them.

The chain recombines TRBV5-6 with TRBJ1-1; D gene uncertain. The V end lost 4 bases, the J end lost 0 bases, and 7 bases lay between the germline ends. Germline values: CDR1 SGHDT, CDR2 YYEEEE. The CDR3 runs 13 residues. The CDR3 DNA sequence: TGTGCCAGCAGCCTAACAGTGAACACTGAAGCTTTCTTT. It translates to CASSLTVNTEAFF.

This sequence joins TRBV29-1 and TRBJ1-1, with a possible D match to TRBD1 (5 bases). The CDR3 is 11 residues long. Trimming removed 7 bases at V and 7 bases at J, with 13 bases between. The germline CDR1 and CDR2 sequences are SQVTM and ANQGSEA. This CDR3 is CSEQGAGEAFF. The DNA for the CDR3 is TGCAGCGAGCAGGGTGCAGGTGAAGCTTTCTTT.

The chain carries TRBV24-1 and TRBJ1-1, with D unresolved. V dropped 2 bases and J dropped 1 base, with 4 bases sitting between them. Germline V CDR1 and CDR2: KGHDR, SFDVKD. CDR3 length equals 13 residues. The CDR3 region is CATSDSWNTEAFF. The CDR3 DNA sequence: TGTGCCACCAGTGATTCGTGGAACACTGAAGCTTTCTTT.

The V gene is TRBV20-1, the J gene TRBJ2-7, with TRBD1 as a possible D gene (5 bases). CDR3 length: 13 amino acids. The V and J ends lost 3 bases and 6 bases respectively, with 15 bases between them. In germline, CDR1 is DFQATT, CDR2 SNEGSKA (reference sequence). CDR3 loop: CSASDTGLREQYF. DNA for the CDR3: TGCAGTGCTAGTGATACAGGATTGCGCGAGCAGTACTTC.

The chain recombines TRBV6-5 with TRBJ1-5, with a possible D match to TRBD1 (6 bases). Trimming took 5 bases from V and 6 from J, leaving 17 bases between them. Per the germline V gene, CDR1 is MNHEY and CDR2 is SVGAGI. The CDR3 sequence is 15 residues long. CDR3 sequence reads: CASSPGQRIIQPQHF. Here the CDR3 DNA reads TGTGCCAGCAGTCCTGGACAGCGGATAATTCAGCCCCAGCATTTT.

CDR3 in amino acids: CASSLIRGGEVTQYF. The DNA of the CDR3 is TGTGCCAGCAGCTTAATACGGGGGGGCGAGGTTACGCAGTATTTT. The V and J genes are TRBV7-3 and TRBJ2-3, with 8 nucleotides matching TRBD2. Germline loops: CDR1 SGHTA, CDR2 FQGTGA. The CDR3 spans 15 residues. The V and J ends lost 1 base and 8 bases, in that order; junction bases with no gene match: 8.

The CDR3 region has the DNA TGTGCCAGCAGCGAACTACAGGGGGCTGGGACTGAAGCTTTCTTT. This encodes CASSELQGAGTEAFF. The chain employs TRBV11-2 and TRBJ1-1; TRBD1 matches at 9 bases. The CDR3 sequence is 15 residues long. Germline loops: CDR1 SGHAT, CDR2 FQNNGV. With 5 bases clipped from V and 5 bases from J, the junction kept 9 bases outside the gene matches. Based on the CDR3 plus reference TRBV11-2 and TRBJ1-1, the full variable domain is EAGVAQSPRYKIIEKRQSVAFWCNPISGHATLYWYQQILGQGPKLLIQFQNNGVVDDSQLPKDRFSAERLKGVDSTLKIQPAKLEDSAVYLCASSELQGAGTEAFFGQGTRLTVV.

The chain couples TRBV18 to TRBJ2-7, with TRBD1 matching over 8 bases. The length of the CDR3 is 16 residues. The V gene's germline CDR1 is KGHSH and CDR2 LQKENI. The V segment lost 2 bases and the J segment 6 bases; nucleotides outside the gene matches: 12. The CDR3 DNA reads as TGTGCCAGCTCACCATCTCGCGCAGGGGGCCTCTTCGAGCAGTACTTC. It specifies CASSPSRAGGLFEQYF. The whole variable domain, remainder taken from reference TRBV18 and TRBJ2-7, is NAGVMQNPRHLVRRRGQEARLRCSPMKGHSHVYWYRQLPEEGLKFMVYLQKENIIDESGMPKERFSAEFPKEGPSILRIQQVVRGDSAAYFCASSPSRAGGLFEQYFGPGTRLTVT.

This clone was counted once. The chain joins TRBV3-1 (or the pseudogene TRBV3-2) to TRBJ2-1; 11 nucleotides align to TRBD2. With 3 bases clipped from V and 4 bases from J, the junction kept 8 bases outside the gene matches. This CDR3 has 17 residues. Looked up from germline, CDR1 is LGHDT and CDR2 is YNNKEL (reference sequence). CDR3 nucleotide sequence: TGTGCCAGCAGCCATGGGCATAGCGGGAGGGGTTACAATGAGCAGTTCTTC. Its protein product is CASSHGHSGRGYNEQFF.

The CDR3 reads CASSLRQGPWTDTQYF. The CDR3 DNA follows: TGCGCCAGCAGCTTAAGACAGGGACCGTGGACAGATACGCAGTATTTT. This chain links TRBV5-1 with TRBJ2-3; TRBD1 matches 7 bases. Unmatched junction bases numbered 9, after V lost 2 bases and J lost 3 bases. The CDR3 has 16 residues. The germline CDR1 and CDR2 sequences are SGHRS and YFSETQ.

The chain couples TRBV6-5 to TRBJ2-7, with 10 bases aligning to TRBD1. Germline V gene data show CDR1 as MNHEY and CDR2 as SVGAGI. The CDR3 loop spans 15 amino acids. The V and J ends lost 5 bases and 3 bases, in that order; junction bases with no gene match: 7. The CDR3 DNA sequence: TGTGCCAGCAGTCCGACCTGGGACAGGGGCTACGAGCAGTACTTC. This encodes CASSPTWDRGYEQYF.